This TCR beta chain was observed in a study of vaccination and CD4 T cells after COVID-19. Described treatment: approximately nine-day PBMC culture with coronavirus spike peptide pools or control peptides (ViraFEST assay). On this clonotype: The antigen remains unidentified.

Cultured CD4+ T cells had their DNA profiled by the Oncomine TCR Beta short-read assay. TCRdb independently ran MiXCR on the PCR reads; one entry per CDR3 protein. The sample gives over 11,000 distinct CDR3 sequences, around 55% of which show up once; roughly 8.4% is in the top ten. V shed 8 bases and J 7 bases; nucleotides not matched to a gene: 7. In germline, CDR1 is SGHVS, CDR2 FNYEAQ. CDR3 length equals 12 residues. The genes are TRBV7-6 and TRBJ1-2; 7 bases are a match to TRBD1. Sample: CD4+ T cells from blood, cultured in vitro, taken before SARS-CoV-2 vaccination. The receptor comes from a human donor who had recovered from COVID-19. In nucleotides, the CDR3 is TGTGCCAGCTTTGAGCGGACAGGTGGCTACACCTTC. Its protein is CASFERTGGYTF.